The 27 T cell receptor beta chains below all came from one sample that was sequenced in a study of beta chain features in type 1 diabetes. The study reverse transcribed the entire isolated RNA, so it sequenced expressed TCRB transcripts. Some clones are missing from TCRdb's copy, which holds only in-frame ones; the method was immunoSEQ multiplex PCR. The sample carries hundreds of thousands of clones, under 13% recorded once. The antigens for these receptors are not known. General study results and limits: All four CD4+ subsets of Type 1 diabetes patients contained TCRB CDR3s that were moderately but significantly shorter.

The sample was naive CD4+ T cells from blood. The origin of the receptors is a man in his thirties or forties with type 1 diabetes.

There are a few counts of this clone. This chain links TRBV7-8 with TRBJ2-1; maybe TRBD2 (6 bases). The CDR3 is 15 residues long. Germline V CDR1 and CDR2: SGHVS, FQNEAQ. V was shortened by 6 bases and J by 8 bases, with 20 bases between the two germline ends. This CDR3 is CASRQGTSVGDEQFF. The CDR3 region has the DNA TGTGCCAGCAGACAAGGGACTTCAGTTGGGGATGAGCAGTTCTTC.

The chain employs TRBV4-1 and TRBJ2-3; TRBD2 is a possible D gene (5 bases). The V and J ends lost 4 bases and 3 bases respectively, with 11 bases between them. CDR1 is MGHRA and CDR2 is YSYEKL in the germline V gene. The CDR3 consists of 14 residues. CDR3: CASSPEPGTDTQYF. CDR3 DNA sequence: TGCGCCAGCAGCCCTGAACCGGGGACAGATACGCAGTATTTT.

This clone has just a few counts. This chain connects TRBV5-6 to TRBJ2-3; D may be TRBD2 (5 bases). There are 13 residues in the CDR3. V lost 6 bases and J lost 1, with 9 bases in between. Germline CDR1 is SGHDT and CDR2 is YYEEEE. CDR3 DNA: TGTGCCAGCAACCTGAGGGGCACAGATACGCAGTATTTT. It encodes CASNLRGTDTQYF.

The chain links TRBV4-2 to TRBJ2-1; D perhaps matches TRBD1 (6 bases). The length of the CDR3 is 15 residues. CDR1 LGHNA and CDR2 YNFKEQ come from the germline V gene. The V and J ends lost 4 bases and 4 bases respectively, with 14 bases between them. In nucleotides, the CDR3 is TGTGCCAGCAGCCTCGCAGGGGTCGAATACAATGAGCAGTTCTTC. It encodes CASSLAGVEYNEQFF.

The rearrangement links TRBV5-1 to TRBJ2-7; D may be TRBD1 (7 bases). The CDR3 contains 13 residues. CDR1 SGHRS and CDR2 YFSETQ come from the germline V gene. V lost 5 bases, J lost 0 bases, and 9 bases lay in between. CDR3 coding DNA: TGCGCCAGCAGGCGGGACAGCTCCTACGAGCAGTACTTC. As protein: CASRRDSSYEQYF.

This clone was picked up a small number of times. The chain carries TRBV2 and TRBJ1-1; possible D gene TRBD1, 6 bases. This CDR3 is 14 amino acids long. The germline V gene encodes CDR1 SNHLY and CDR2 FYNNEI. V shed 5 bases and J shed 1 base, with 11 bases lying between them. This chain's CDR3 is CASSPRGGNTEAFF. In DNA form, the CDR3 reads TGTGCCAGCAGTCCCAGGGGTGGGAACACTGAAGCTTTCTTT. The full variable domain, in which reference TRBV2 and TRBJ1-1 provide the parts outside the CDR3, is EPEVTQTPSHQVTQMGQEVILRCVPISNHLYFYWYRQILGQKVEFLVSFYNNEISEKSEIFDDQFSVERPDGSNFTLKIRSTKLEDSAMYFCASSPRGGNTEAFFGQGTRLTVV.

The chain couples TRBV7-8 to TRBJ2-7; D gene unclear. V gave up 5 bases and J gave up 1 base, with 12 bases separating them. Germline V gene lookup returns CDR1 SGHVS and CDR2 FQNEAQ. CDR3 length: 14 residues. CDR3: CASSVQLKSYEQYF. The CDR3 nucleotides are TGTGCCAGCAGCGTCCAACTTAAATCCTACGAGCAGTACTTC.

This clone has more than one count but fewer than ten. V usage is TRBV30 and J usage is TRBJ2-7, with TRBD2 as a possible D gene (5 bases). This CDR3 has 13 amino acids. Germline CDR1 reads GTSNPN; CDR2 reads SVGIG (reference sequence). Deletions cut 3 bases from V and 4 bases from J, with 13 bases between. CDR3 residues: CAWRRSAGYEQYF. For the CDR3, the DNA is TGTGCCTGGAGGCGGTCGGCGGGTTACGAGCAGTACTTC.

This clone has just a few counts. The chain links TRBV5-1 to TRBJ2-1; 10 nucleotides line up with TRBD2. This CDR3 region has 15 residues. The V gene end was trimmed by 3 bases and the J gene end by 7 bases; junction bases not matched to a gene: 7. From germline, CDR1 is SGHRS and CDR2 YFSETQ. The CDR3 bases are TGCGCCAGCAGCTGGGGGGGACTAGCGAGTAATGAGCAGTTCTTC. This codes for CASSWGGLASNEQFF.

This clone was detected only a few times. The gene calls are TRBV4-1 and TRBJ1-1; D gene unclear. V was trimmed by 1 base and J by 0 bases, leaving 9 bases between them. CDR3 size: 15 residues. Germline V lookup: CDR1 MGHRA, CDR2 YSYEKL. This CDR3 is CASSQARQVNTEAFF. CDR3 in DNA: TGCGCCAGCAGCCAAGCCCGACAAGTGAACACTGAAGCTTTCTTT.

The chain joins TRBV30 to TRBJ1-2; tentative D call: TRBD1 (5 bases). This CDR3 is 13 amino acids long. Germline values: CDR1 GTSNPN, CDR2 SVGIG (reference sequence). Trimming took off 0 bases at V and 4 bases at J, with 9 bases between the two ends. The CDR3 coding sequence is TGTGCCTGGAGTGTATACGGGGGCTATGGCTACACCTTC. It codes for CAWSVYGGYGYTF.

The chain joins TRBV7-8 to TRBJ2-1; a weak D match, TRBD2 (5 bases). CDR3 length equals 15 residues. The germline V and J ends were trimmed by 5 bases and 0 bases, with 11 bases remaining between them. Germline loops: CDR1 SGHVS, CDR2 FQNEAQ. DNA of the CDR3: TGTGCCAGCAGCCCTAGGGAGAGCTCCTACAATGAGCAGTTCTTC. Translation: CASSPRESSYNEQFF.

This clone was observed a few times. The chain is built from TRBV18 and TRBJ2-2, with D possibly TRBD1 on 6 matching bases. The CDR3 consists of 14 residues. V dropped 6 bases and J dropped 5 bases, with 13 bases sitting between them. Per germline, CDR1 KGHSH and CDR2 LQKENI. The CDR3 coding sequence is TGTGCCAGCTCCGGGACAAGGAGGACCGGGGAGCTGTTTTTT. It codes for CASSGTRRTGELFF.

This clone was seen a few times. The rearrangement links TRBV29-1 to TRBJ2-5; weak D call: TRBD1 (7 bases). Germline assignment: CDR1 SQVTM and CDR2 ANQGSEA. CDR3 length equals 15 residues. The ends were cut back, 3 bases at V and 2 bases at J, with 16 bases in the middle. The CDR3 is CSVDGRGQLQETQYF. In DNA form, the CDR3 reads TGCAGCGTTGATGGGCGGGGACAGTTGCAAGAGACCCAGTACTTC. Drawing the rest from reference TRBV29-1 and TRBJ2-5, the complete variable domain is SAVISQKPSRDICQRGTSLTIQCQVDSQVTMMFWYRQQPGQSLTLIATANQGSEATYESGFVIDKFPISRPNLTFSTLTVSNMSPEDSSIYLCSVDGRGQLQETQYFGPGTRLLVL.

This clone was counted only a few times. The junction departs from germline at one end; a sequencing error may be responsible. V gene TRBV7-7 combines with J gene TRBJ2-7, with TRBD1 identical over 11 bases. Looked up from germline, CDR1 is SSHAT and CDR2 is FNYEAQ (reference sequence). This CDR3 contains 13 residues. The CDR3 loop reads CASSAGQGAEQYF. The CDR3 DNA is TGTGCTAGCAGCGCCGGACAGGGGGCAGAGCAGTACTTC.

This clone was counted between two and nine times. The rearrangement uses TRBV28 and TRBJ2-5; the match to TRBD2 covers 9 bases. This CDR3 region has 15 residues. J lost 2 bases, V lost 9 bases, and 10 bases had no gene match. Germline V gene lookup returns CDR1 MDHEN and CDR2 SYDVKM. Written as DNA, the CDR3 is TGTGCCAGTGAAAGCGGGGGGACCGCGCAAGAGACCCAGTACTTC. Its translation is CASESGGTAQETQYF.

This chain connects TRBV5-4 to TRBJ2-1; 11 nucleotides align to TRBD2. The CDR3 consists of 15 residues. The ends lost 3 bases at V and 5 bases at J; junction bases unmatched: 4. Germline values: CDR1 SGHNT, CDR2 YYREEE (reference sequence). The CDR3 nucleotides read TGTGCCAGCAGCTCTAGCGGGGGGCCCCACAATGAGCAGTTCTTC. This codes for CASSSSGGPHNEQFF.

Only a few counts were recorded for this clone. The chain links TRBV9 to TRBJ1-1, with D possibly TRBD1 on 6 matching bases. The CDR3 sequence is 15 residues long. V was pared by 3 bases and J by 8 bases, with 20 bases between. Looked up from germline, CDR1 is SGDLS and CDR2 is YYNGEE. CDR3 sequence (DNA): TGTGCCAGCAGCGGGGGAAGACAGGCCTCCGGGGAAGCTTTCTTT. It specifies CASSGGRQASGEAFF.

The V gene is TRBV7-9, the J gene TRBJ2-1; the match to TRBD2 covers 8 bases. Germline loops: CDR1 SEHNR, CDR2 FQNEAQ (reference sequence). V was pared by 4 bases and J by 8 bases, with 7 bases of the junction left unmatched. The CDR3 has 14 residues. CDR3 nucleotide sequence: TGTGCCAGCAGCTCGGTAAGCGGGGGAGATGAGCAGTTCTTC. Residues: CASSSVSGGDEQFF.

The chain joins TRBV7-2 to TRBJ2-4; tentatively, D is TRBD1 (6 bases). Germline loops: CDR1 SGHTA, CDR2 FQGNSA. Trimming stripped 5 bases from V and 4 bases from J, with 12 bases between. The CDR3 contains 14 residues. The CDR3 nucleotides are TGTGCCAGCAGCCCTCACAGGGCTAAAAACATTCAGTACTTC. It yields the protein CASSPHRAKNIQYF. Full variable domain (rest looked up from reference TRBV7-2 and TRBJ2-4): GAGVSQSPSNKVTEKGKDVELRCDPISGHTALYWYRQSLGQGLEFLIYFQGNSAPDKSGLPSDRFSAERTGGSVSTLTIQRTQQEDSAVYLCASSPHRAKNIQYFGAGTRLSVL.

This clone occurred many times. This chain joins TRBV4-3 and TRBJ2-1, with D possibly matching TRBD1 (5 bases). The CDR3 runs to 13 residues. V was trimmed by 3 bases and J by 5 bases, leaving 8 bases between them. CDR1 is LGHNA and CDR2 is YSLEER in the germline V gene. The chain's CDR3 is CASSQGQHNEQFF. The CDR3 DNA follows: TGCGCCAGCAGCCAGGGGCAGCACAATGAGCAGTTCTTC.

This chain uses TRBV4-1 with TRBJ2-3; 7 bases agree with TRBD1. This CDR3 is 15 amino acids long. Trimming removed 3 bases from V and 5 bases from J; junction bases left unmatched: 8. Germline CDR1 reads MGHRA; CDR2 reads YSYEKL. The CDR3: CASSHPPRGIDTQYF. In DNA, the CDR3 is TGCGCCAGCAGCCATCCTCCCAGGGGGATAGATACGCAGTATTTT.

This clone came up a few times. The chain employs TRBV7-6 and TRBJ2-5; no definite D call. The V gene's germline CDR1 is SGHVS and CDR2 FNYEAQ. This CDR3 is built from 13 residues. V shed 4 bases and J shed 0 bases, with 6 bases lying between them. The CDR3 nucleotides read TGTGCCAGCAGCTCCGTGTACCAAGAGACCCAGTACTTC. The encoded protein is CASSSVYQETQYF.

V gene TRBV11-1 combines with J gene TRBJ2-7; 14 positions match TRBD2. Trimming cost V 5 bases and J 1 base; bases outside gene matches: 4. The CDR3 has 16 residues. Germline lookup yields CDR1 SGHAT and CDR2 FQDESV (reference sequence). In DNA, the CDR3 is TGTGCCAGCAGCGTCGGACTAGCGGGGGGTTCCTACGAGCAGTACTTC. Protein product: CASSVGLAGGSYEQYF.

This clone was picked up a small number of times. V and J are TRBV4-3 and TRBJ2-7; 7 bases agree with TRBD1. This CDR3 spans 17 amino acids. From germline, CDR1 is LGHNA and CDR2 YSLEER. The junction had 8 bases not matched to a gene; V was cut back by 0 bases and J by 0 bases. The CDR3 sequence is CASSQETGKGTSYEQYF. The CDR3 nucleotides are TGCGCCAGCAGCCAAGAGACAGGGAAAGGGACCTCCTACGAGCAGTACTTC.

This clone was detected only a few times. J is TRBJ1-1 and V is TRBV14; D remains ambiguous. The CDR3 sequence is 15 residues long. The V and J ends lost 1 base and 2 bases respectively, with 11 bases between them. Germline values: CDR1 SGHDN, CDR2 FVKESK. CDR3 protein: CASSQVRGSNTEAFF. For the CDR3, the DNA is TGTGCCAGCAGCCAAGTCCGGGGTTCAAACACTGAAGCTTTCTTT.

There are a few counts of this clone. The CDR3 nucleotides are TGCGCCAGCAGCCCAAGGACTCTAGTCAAAAACATTCAGTACTTC. This codes for CASSPRTLVKNIQYF. This sequence joins TRBV5-1 and TRBJ2-4; tentatively, D is TRBD2 (5 bases). CDR1 is SGHRS, CDR2 YFSETQ, per germline. The CDR3 has 15 residues. Trimming stripped 4 bases from V and 3 bases from J, with 14 bases between.